This T cell receptor (beta chain) was retrieved from a study of Graves' ophthalmopathy and Graves' hyperthyroidism. Study-wide results and caveats: Also, most clonotypes expanded in the thyroid above 0.001 frequency appeared in blood.

This CDR3 has 16 residues. Germline loops: CDR1 SGDLS, CDR2 YYNGEE. The germline V and J ends were trimmed by 4 bases and 3 bases, with 19 bases remaining between them. A remark on this clonotype: What it recognizes is unknown.

The source of the PBMCs was less than 12 ml of fresh peripheral blood. Amplifying from RNA transcripts, the study obtained TCR beta CDR3 regions. The workflow started with a first-round RT-PCR run with HTBI primers and then moved on to a second-round multiplex PCR. TCRdb analysed the multiplex PCR reads with MiXCR anew, one entry per CDR3 protein. Seen here are 650,000 to 900,000 distinct CDR3 sequences, 40% observed once, and the top ten hold about 40%. The receptor was isolated from an adult man with Graves' ophthalmopathy. The chain recombines TRBV9 with TRBJ1-1; tentatively, D is TRBD1 (5 bases). Sequenced input: peripheral blood. CDR3 sequence (DNA): TGTGCCAGCAGCCCTGAGGGAGGGGCGGGTTACACTGAAGCTTTCTTT. Translating gives CASSPEGGAGYTEAFF. Variable domain in full (rest from reference TRBV9 and TRBJ1-1): DSGVTQTPKHLITATGQRVTLRCSPRSGDLSVYWYQQSLDQGLQFLIQYYNGEERAKGNILERFSAQQFPDLHSELNLSSLELGDSALYFCASSPEGGAGYTEAFFGQGTRLTVV.